The 18 T cell receptor beta chains below come from one sample, sequenced in a study of cytomegalovirus exposure and HLA in healthy donors (dated by TCRdb to 2015 to 2018). Library prep was done by the immunoSEQ multiplex PCR assay. A mixture of 60 forward primers for TCR Vbeta segments and 13 reverse primers for TCR Jbeta segments was used in the multiplex PCR. Imported from immuneACCESS, the table was reduced by TCRdb to in-frame sequences with V and J called. These copies leave out some clones; in studies compared against another copy, an unresolved V gene accounts for under half, and the cause of the remainder is not known. This sample is represented by about 180,000 clones; approximately 80% of them were singletons. The leading ten clones occupy approximately 1.3% of the sample. Sequenced sample: PBMCs. Receptors were obtained from a man between 25 and 39 years old in good health and CMV-seronegative.

The chain links TRBV2 to TRBJ2-1, with 10 bases identical to TRBD2. There are 17 residues in the CDR3. Germline assignment: CDR1 SNHLY and CDR2 FYNNEI. Unmatched junction bases numbered 5, after V lost 3 bases and J lost 0 bases. This CDR3 reads CASSDPIAGGSYNEQFF. CDR3 bases: TGTGCCAGCAGTGACCCCATAGCGGGAGGCTCCTACAATGAGCAGTTCTTC.

This clone was detected a few times. The chain employs TRBV7-2 and TRBJ2-2; D is undetermined. V lost 5 bases and J 7 bases, leaving 14 bases between the germline ends. The CDR3 covers 14 residues. Germline CDR1 is SGHTA and CDR2 is FQGNSA. The CDR3 DNA follows: TGTGCCAGCAGCCCGATTACGGTAAACGGGGAGCTGTTTTTT. Residues: CASSPITVNGELFF.

The chain is built from TRBV7-9 and TRBJ2-2; 7 bases map to TRBD1. Trimming cost V 5 bases and J 6 bases; bases outside gene matches: 3. There are 13 residues in the CDR3. Looked up from germline, CDR1 is SEHNR and CDR2 is FQNEAQ (reference sequence). The DNA of the CDR3 is TGTGCCAGCAGCAGAGGGGGCCCCGGGGAGCTGTTTTTT. Its protein is CASSRGGPGELFF.

J is TRBJ2-2 and V is TRBV19; D possibly corresponds to TRBD1 (5 bases). This CDR3 has 16 amino acids. Trimming removed 7 bases from V and 1 base from J, with 16 bases in between. Germline V gene data show CDR1 as LNHDA and CDR2 as SQIVND (reference sequence). The CDR3 loop reads CASTQLAGMNTGELFF. CDR3 nucleotides: TGTGCCAGTACTCAACTGGCAGGGATGAACACCGGGGAGCTGTTTTTT.

This chain joins TRBV5-8 and TRBJ2-7, with TRBD2 identical over 12 bases. Unmatched junction bases numbered 6, after V lost 0 bases and J lost 5 bases. Germline V gene sequence: CDR1 SGHTS, CDR2 YDEGEE. This CDR3 is 16 amino acids long. In nucleotides, the CDR3 is TGTGCCAGCAGCTTGGAACGCCTAGCGGGGGGGGACGAGCAGTACTTC. Its protein is CASSLERLAGGDEQYF.

The CDR3 is CASSVPGSADTQYF. The CDR3 DNA follows: TGTGCCAGCAGTGTGCCGGGGAGTGCAGATACGCAGTATTTT. The chain links TRBV6-1 to TRBJ2-3, with D possibly TRBD2 on 5 matching bases. The V gene's germline CDR1 is MNHNS and CDR2 SASEGT. V dropped 4 bases and J dropped 4 bases, with 12 bases sitting between them. CDR3 length: 14 amino acids.

The chain couples TRBV28 to TRBJ1-2, with TRBD1 identical over 8 bases. Trimming cost V 5 bases and J 2 bases; bases outside gene matches: 4. This CDR3 is built from 14 residues. Germline lookup yields CDR1 MDHEN and CDR2 SYDVKM. The CDR3 nucleotides read TGTGCCAGCAGTCGGGACAGGAAAAACTATGGCTACACCTTC. It is translated as CASSRDRKNYGYTF.

The chain is built from TRBV9 and TRBJ2-3; possible D gene TRBD2, 6 bases. Trimming removed 0 bases at V and 0 bases at J, with 8 bases between. This CDR3 is built from 15 residues. Germline CDR1 reads SGDLS; CDR2 reads YYNGEE. This chain's CDR3 is CASSVAGVSTDTQYF. The CDR3 DNA reads as TGTGCCAGCAGCGTAGCGGGGGTAAGCACAGATACGCAGTATTTT.

This chain connects TRBV7-9 to TRBJ1-5; perhaps TRBD1 as D (6 bases). The CDR3 has 14 amino acids. V lost 5 bases and J 4 bases, leaving 12 bases between the germline ends. Germline V gene lookup returns CDR1 SEHNR and CDR2 FQNEAQ (reference sequence). The CDR3 loop is CASSIQGSNQPQHF. The CDR3 DNA sequence: TGTGCCAGCAGCATACAGGGATCTAATCAGCCCCAGCATTTT.

This clone was found a few times. The chain combines TRBV28 with TRBJ2-5; maybe TRBD1 (5 bases). This CDR3 is built from 13 residues. The V gene's germline CDR1 is MDHEN and CDR2 SYDVKM. V was pared by 6 bases and J by 3 bases, with 11 bases between. DNA for the CDR3: TGTGCCAGCAGGATGACAGTAGAAGAGACCCAGTACTTC. As protein: CASRMTVEETQYF.

This clone has only a few counts. The rearrangement joins TRBV30 to TRBJ2-5, with a weak D call TRBD1 (5 bases). The CDR3 covers 16 residues. Germline values: CDR1 GTSNPN, CDR2 SVGIG (reference sequence). V was clipped by 4 bases and J by 1 base, with 19 bases between them. As DNA, the CDR3 is TGTGCCTGGACCAGAAGAACGGACAAAATCCAAGAGACCCAGTACTTC. It codes for CAWTRRTDKIQETQYF.

The chain employs TRBV7-3 and TRBJ2-1; TRBD2 aligns across 11 bases. V was pared by 1 base and J by 0 bases, with 5 bases of the junction left unmatched. The CDR3 has 18 amino acids. CDR1 SGHTA and CDR2 FQGTGA come from the germline V gene. The CDR3 DNA reads TGTGCCAGCAGCTTAAGCGCTAGCGGGAGGCCCTCCTACAATGAGCAGTTCTTC. Protein sequence: CASSLSASGRPSYNEQFF.

The chain recombines TRBV28 with TRBJ2-1; a weak D match, TRBD1 (5 bases). The CDR3 loop spans 15 amino acids. Germline CDR1 reads MDHEN; CDR2 reads SYDVKM. With 6 bases removed from V and 5 bases from J, the gap between germline ends came to 17 bases. CDR3 coding DNA: TGTGCCAGCAGCCAAGGGGCGGCGGAAAACAATGAGCAGTTCTTC. This sequence encodes CASSQGAAENNEQFF.

The chain joins TRBV4-3 to TRBJ1-2; 8 bases align to TRBD1. The CDR3 has 15 residues. Germline V gene sequence: CDR1 LGHNA, CDR2 YSLEER. V was clipped by 3 bases and J by 4 bases; unmatched bases: 7. This CDR3 is CASSQKGQDGYGYTF. The CDR3 bases are TGCGCCAGCAGCCAGAAGGGACAGGACGGCTATGGCTACACCTTC.

This chain's CDR3 is CASSQQLAEETQYF. The DNA of the CDR3 is TGTGCCAGCAGCCAGCAGCTAGCGGAAGAGACCCAGTACTTC. This chain connects TRBV14 to TRBJ2-5; 7 bases agree with TRBD2. This CDR3 spans 14 amino acids. Looked up from germline, CDR1 is SGHDN and CDR2 is FVKESK. With 3 bases clipped from V and 3 bases from J, the junction kept 4 bases outside the gene matches.

The chain links TRBV7-3 to TRBJ2-2; a weak D match, TRBD1 (6 bases). The CDR3 is 15 residues long. Germline V gene data show CDR1 as SGHTA and CDR2 as FQGTGA. The germline V and J ends were trimmed by 3 bases and 1 base, with 9 bases remaining between them. For the CDR3, the DNA is TGTGCCAGCAGCTTGGGACACCAGAACACCGGGGAGCTGTTTTTT. This encodes CASSLGHQNTGELFF.

In this sample, this clone turned up once. CDR3 in DNA: TGTGCCAGCAGCTTAGCCGACAGGGCCGGGGAGCTGTTTTTT. Translated: CASSLADRAGELFF. The J gene is TRBJ2-2, the V gene TRBV5-6, with 7 bases that match TRBD1. Losses at the gene ends were 2 bases for V and 6 bases for J; bases not matched to a gene: 4. CDR3 length equals 14 residues. The germline CDR1 and CDR2 sequences are SGHDT and YYEEEE.

The genes are TRBV30 and TRBJ2-7; 8 bases map to TRBD1. The CDR3 loop spans 13 amino acids. J gave up 5 bases and V 3 bases, and 6 bases lay outside the gene matches. Per germline, CDR1 GTSNPN and CDR2 SVGIG (reference sequence). CDR3 DNA: TGTGCCTGGAGCCAAGACAGGGGTCACGAGCAGTACTTC. This encodes CAWSQDRGHEQYF. The variable domain in full, completed from reference TRBV30 and TRBJ2-7, reads SQTIHQWPATLVQPVGSPLSLECTVEGTSNPNLYWYRQAAGRGLQLLFYSVGIGQISSEVPQNLSASRPQDRQFILSSKKLLLSDSGFYLCAWSQDRGHEQYFGPGTRLTVT.